These 10 T cell receptor beta chains share one sample of origin, sequenced in a study of shared clonotypes between healthy human individuals. The table came from immunoSEQ multiplex PCR; TCRdb's copy has only in-frame clones and leaves some out. The sample has about 1.1 million clones, 70% to 80% seen once. The sample was memory CD4+ T cells from PBMCs. The subset here: CD45RA-negative fraction. These receptor sequences come from a man between 18 and 29 years old in good health. Some clones in this sample may be carry-over from other donors' samples.

The chain has TRBV19 and TRBJ1-1; 9 bases map to TRBD1. The length of the CDR3 is 14 residues. V lost 7 bases, J lost 3 bases, and 6 bases stayed unmatched. From germline, CDR1 is LNHDA and CDR2 SQIVND (reference sequence). The CDR3 coding sequence is TGTGCCAGTAAAACGGACAGGGGACACACTGAAGCTTTCTTT. Its translation is CASKTDRGHTEAFF.

Only one count was recorded for this clone. J is TRBJ2-3 and V is TRBV9; D is possibly TRBD1 (6 bases). CDR1 and CDR2 from the germline V gene are SGDLS and YYNGEE. The CDR3 spans 15 residues. Trimming pared 3 bases from V and 3 bases from J, leaving 14 bases between. This CDR3 is CASSALPQGTDTQYF. Written as DNA, the CDR3 is TGTGCCAGCAGCGCCCTCCCACAGGGTACAGATACGCAGTATTTT. Drawing the rest from reference TRBV9 and TRBJ2-3, the complete variable domain is DSGVTQTPKHLITATGQRVTLRCSPRSGDLSVYWYQQSLDQGLQFLIQYYNGEERAKGNILERFSAQQFPDLHSELNLSSLELGDSALYFCASSALPQGTDTQYFGPGTRLTVL.

The rearrangement uses TRBV6-5 and TRBJ2-3; the D is unclear. From germline, CDR1 is MNHEY and CDR2 SVGAGI. The CDR3 sequence is 14 residues long. Trimming removed 2 bases at V and 9 bases at J, with 15 bases between. DNA for the CDR3: TGTGCCAGCAGTTACGATAGGCTTGTTCAGACGCAGTATTTT. Its protein is CASSYDRLVQTQYF.

Comment on this clone: Since a much larger clone is just one base distant, this may be a read error. The chain is built from TRBV6-1 and TRBJ1-5; D unresolved. This CDR3 spans 13 amino acids. V lost 3 bases and J lost 4, with 7 bases in between. Germline V lookup: CDR1 MNHNS, CDR2 SASEGT. The CDR3 DNA reads as TGTGCCAGCAGTGAGGAGAGAAATCAGCCCCAGCATTTT. It specifies CASSEERNQPQHF.

V usage is TRBV18 and J usage is TRBJ2-5, with D unclear. Trimming removed 4 bases from V and 5 bases from J, with 5 bases in between. The CDR3 covers 11 residues. The germline V gene has CDR1 KGHSH and CDR2 LQKENI. The CDR3 DNA follows: TGTGCCAGCTCACTTAGTGAGACCCAGTACTTC. Its protein is CASSLSETQYF.

This clone was counted only a few times. This CDR3 is also generated by other DNA sequences in the sample. The rearrangement links TRBV4-1 to TRBJ2-1; TRBD2 matches at 10 bases. J gave up 2 bases and V 3 bases, and 7 bases lay outside the gene matches. Germline lookup yields CDR1 MGHRA and CDR2 YSYEKL. CDR3 size: 17 residues. CDR3 DNA: TGCGCCAGCAGCCATGCTAGCGGGAGAGGTACCTACAATGAGCAGTTCTTC. Translation gives CASSHASGRGTYNEQFF.

The rearrangement uses TRBV7-2 and TRBJ1-3; D perhaps matches TRBD1 (6 bases). The V end lost 4 bases, the J end lost 4 bases, and 14 bases lay between the germline ends. CDR3 length: 15 residues. CDR1 and CDR2 from the germline V gene are SGHTA and FQGNSA. In DNA, the CDR3 is TGTGCCAGCAGCTGGGAAGGGGGTTCCGGAAACACCATATATTTT. Residues: CASSWEGGSGNTIYF.

The chain couples TRBV11-2 to TRBJ1-2; D is uncertain. The V end was cut by 5 bases, the J end by 4 bases, with 14 bases between. CDR1 SGHAT and CDR2 FQNNGV come from the germline V gene. There are 14 residues in the CDR3. CDR3 sequence (DNA): TGTGCCAGCAGCGTCGCCGGGATGGTCTATGGCTACACCTTC. It yields the protein CASSVAGMVYGYTF.

A single count supports this clone. The rearrangement links TRBV11-2 to TRBJ1-1, with 9 bases matching TRBD1. Germline-derived CDR1 and CDR2 are SGHAT and FQNNGV. V dropped 1 base and J dropped 12; count of bases not matched to a gene: 12. The CDR3 runs to 15 residues. This chain's CDR3 is CASSLGGLGQGGSFF. CDR3 nucleotide sequence: TGTGCCAGCAGCTTAGGGGGTCTGGGACAGGGAGGATCTTTCTTT. Using reference TRBV11-2 and TRBJ1-1 for the parts outside the CDR3, the full variable domain is EAGVAQSPRYKIIEKRQSVAFWCNPISGHATLYWYQQILGQGPKLLIQFQNNGVVDDSQLPKDRFSAERLKGVDSTLKIQPAKLEDSAVYLCASSLGGLGQGGSFFGQGTRLTVV.

This clone was picked up one time. Other DNA sequences in this sample translate to the same CDR3. V is TRBV5-1 and J is TRBJ1-1; D perhaps matches TRBD1 (5 bases). V gave up 0 bases and J gave up 3 bases, with 12 bases separating them. The CDR3 spans 15 residues. CDR1 and CDR2 (germline): SGHRS, YFSETQ. In nucleotides, the CDR3 is TGCGCCAGCAGCTTGGCCGTGGGGCTGGACACTGAAGCTTTCTTT. Translation: CASSLAVGLDTEAFF.